The entry that follows covers one T cell receptor (beta chain) sequence. Which antigen it targets is not known. There are no base qualities to consult, and no much larger clone falls within one base. CD8 naive samples were CD45RO-negative cells positively selected for CCR7, giving a CD45RA+CCR7+ population that excluded TemRA cells. Healthy HIV-negative adults with no recently reported acute infections or vaccinations were included as donors. Only Caucasian adults living in Nashville, Tennessee, USA were represented among the donors. Blood was collected by leukapheresis, and PBMCs were isolated by Ficoll-Histopaque density gradient centrifugation and then cryopreserved in liquid nitrogen vapor phase. Analytical flow cytometry was used to check the purity and quantity of each magnetically sorted T cell population. Genomic DNA was isolated from every sorted fraction and measured by UV absorbance on a Nanodrop 2000c.

This specimen comes from a study of shared clonotypes between healthy human individuals (dated by TCRdb to about 2020). Background on the whole study: A few men and a couple of women, aged 18 to 49 years, made up the cohort. For each donor, CD4 naive and CD4 memory were each run on three plates, CD8 naive on two plates, and CD8 memory on one plate. To estimate repertoire size and how much clonotypes are shared between individuals, the study performed deep sequencing of blood TCR repertoires from about five healthy adults. To increase sequencing depth and limit assay-specific biases, different laboratories used diverse techniques to prepare libraries and sequence TCR repertoires. Leukapheresis yielded between about 0.94 and 9 billion PBMCs per donor. Study-wide findings and limitations: Naive subsets generally had larger estimated clonotype richness than memory subsets did. Sharing across a handful of donors was observed for approximately 5% of naive CD4, around 3.5% of naive CD8, 2% to 2.5% of memory CD4, and roughly 0.4% of memory CD8 clonotypes. Because the study included only a small number of donors, the genetic and exposure-history diversity represented was limited. Higher generation probabilities were observed for clonotypes shared by all four sorted-subset donors than for non-shared clonotypes. Even with the large sequencing depth, rarefaction of the sorted-subset datasets indicated that sequencing was incomplete. Sampling was limited to blood, and TCR repertoires in tissue likely differ from TCR repertoires in blood. Pairwise subsampling led to the expectation that sequencing depth would affect the degree of clonotype sharing among donors.

According to the germline V gene (reference sequence), CDR1 reads MNHEY and CDR2 reads SMNVEV. Inclusive of the bounding cysteine and phenylalanine, the CDR3 is 14 residues long. The read is trimmed to its CDR3 DNA, 42 bases read in frame from base 1. V is clipped by 7 bases and J by 1 base, and the sequence between their germline boundaries is 11 bases long. Using the deep immunoSEQ assay, multiplex PCR amplified TCR CDR3 regions from genomic DNA. Extracted genomic DNA from each cell subset was spread evenly across all wells of several immunoSEQ 96-well plates, with each plate serving as a replicate. Each replicate PCR for sorted subsets received about 200 ng genomic DNA, equal to around 32,000 T cell genomes. The purified libraries were quantified using a Qubit 3.0 fluorometer, sized with a Bioanalyzer 2100, and then quantified again using the KAPA Library Quantification kit. Each immunoSEQ 96-well plate was sequenced on its own single-read 150-cycle Illumina NextSeq 550 flow cell. In the source study's methods: The immunoSEQ output contained only junctional sequences without quality scores, so filtering could not match that applied to full-length reads. To assign V/J genes and CDR3, sequences were annotated using PyIR, a Python wrapper for IgBLAST v1.9, with IMGT germline references. Reads with weak V/J assignments (E-value above 1e-6), missing CDR3, stop codons, out-of-frame junctions, or ambiguous translated residues were removed. V3J clonotypes were defined as sequences sharing the same inferred V gene, J gene, and CDR3 amino acid sequence. Percentage overlap between repertoires was calculated by dividing the number of shared unique clonotypes by the size of the smaller repertoire. Richness of each repertoire was evaluated using RTK rarefaction, the Chao1 estimator, and Recon v2.1 estimates of unobserved clonotypes. For all TCRbeta clonotypes obtained by the gDNA method from four donors, generation probabilities were computed with OLGA. TCRdb limited this immuneACCESS table to in-frame rearrangements with V and J called. A share of clones is missing; checked studies link under half to unresolved V genes, and the rest is unexplained. V, J and clone size were drawn from that table, and D and trimming were deduced from the DNA. The table for this sample lists about 2.1 million clones; around 95% of them were counted only once. The ten largest clones add up to 1.5% to 2% of the sample.

Sequencing input: naive CD8+ T cells from PBMCs. Sample cell subset or site, as interpreted from the label and publication: CD45RA+CCR7+. This receptor was obtained from a man aged 18 to 29 in good health. Some clones in this sample may be carry-over from other donors' samples. The sequence is built from TRBV27 and TRBJ2-1, with TRBD2 as a weak D call on 5 bases. The CDR3: CASKVGGSYNEQFF. The DNA reads as follows: TGTGCCAGCAAGGTAGGCGGGTCCTACAATGAGCAGTTCTTC.